This T cell receptor (beta chain) was identified during a study of blood T cell repertoires in COVID-19 (dated by TCRdb to the early 2020s). Background for the entire study: Samples covering the acute and convalescent phases of COVID-19 were provided by collaborators in the United States, Italy and Spain. The prospective study material was composed of cDNA or gDNA derived from T cells, B-cell-depleted T cells, or PBMCs. The dataset comprised deeply sampled blood TCRbeta repertoires from subjects exposed to, actively infected with, or recovered from COVID-19. The repertoires were released in a freely available public database intended as a resource for research on the immune response to SARS-CoV-2. The samples were drawn from the first 160 participants of the ongoing ImmuneRACE study and from over a thousand subjects provided by 6 global collaborators. Nearly every sample came with metadata listing a de-identified subject ID, COVID-19 status, age in years and sex. Where available, HLA class I and class II types were obtained from metadata supplied by the sample provider rather than from assay-based typing.

TCRbeta CDR3 regions were amplified from genomic DNA by means of the immunoSEQ Assay, a bias-controlled multiplex PCR. Under the source paper's analysis protocol: Within the assay, amplification of reference gene primers was used to estimate how many nucleated cells each sample contained. Sequence reads were collapsed and filtered to measure the absolute abundance of every unique TCRbeta CDR3 rearrangement. For each sample, productive Simpson clonality was calculated by taking the square root of Simpson's diversity index across productive rearrangements. Imported from immuneACCESS, the table was reduced by TCRdb to in-frame sequences with V and J called. These copies leave out some clones; in studies compared against another copy, an unresolved V gene accounts for under half, and the cause of the remainder is not known. V and J calls and clone size are as listed in that table; D and trimming were resolved from the DNA. The sample table records about 210,000 clones; about 89% of these occur just once. The top ten clones comprise about 4.8% of the sample.

The collaborating institutions used their own protocols to collect whole blood in K2EDTA tubes. Collaborator samples were shipped for TCRbeta analysis as frozen whole blood, isolated PBMCs, or DNA extracted from either sample type. From the cysteine through the phenylalanine, the CDR3 covers 16 amino acids. Just CDR3 DNA is preserved here, 48 bases in frame from base 1. As encoded in the germline V gene (reference sequence), CDR1 is LNHDA while CDR2 is SQIVND. Trimming takes 4 bases from V and 0 bases from J, and the germline ends sit 14 bases apart. The full study reports these points: The quantity of clinical and demographic metadata differed by source and by participant and was supplied without curation.

Comment on this clone: No cognate antigen has been identified for it. No much larger clone is present one base from it, and per-base qualities are unavailable.

Source material: peripheral blood. This TCR was recovered from a woman between 40 and 55 years old with acute or convalescent COVID-19. Recombination joined TRBV19 with TRBJ2-3; possibly the D gene is TRBD1, per 6 matching bases. The CDR3 here reads CASSRLDSSSTDTQYF. Here is the DNA: TGTGCCAGTAGTAGATTGGACAGCTCTAGCACAGATACGCAGTATTTT.